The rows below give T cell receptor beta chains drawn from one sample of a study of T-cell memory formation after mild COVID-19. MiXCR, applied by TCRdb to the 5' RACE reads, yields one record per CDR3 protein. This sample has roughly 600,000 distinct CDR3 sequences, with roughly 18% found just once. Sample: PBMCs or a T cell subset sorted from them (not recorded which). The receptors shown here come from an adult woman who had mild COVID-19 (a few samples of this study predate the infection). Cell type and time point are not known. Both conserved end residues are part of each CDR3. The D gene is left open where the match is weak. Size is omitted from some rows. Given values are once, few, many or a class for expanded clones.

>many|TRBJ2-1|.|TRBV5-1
CASSRGQSSYNEQFF
TGTGCCAGCAGCCGCGGACAGAGCTCCTACAATGAGCAGTTCTTC
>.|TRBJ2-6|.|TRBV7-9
CASSLIVRTSGANVLTF
TGTGCCAGCAGCTTAATTGTAAGAACGTCTGGGGCCAACGTCCTGACTTTC
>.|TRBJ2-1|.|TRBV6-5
CASSYSTGGLNEQFF
TGTGCCAGCAGTTACTCCACCGGGGGACTCAATGAGCAGTTCTTC
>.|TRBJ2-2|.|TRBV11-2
CASSSRTTLRWTGELFF
TGTGCCAGCAGCTCGAGGACTACCCTTAGGTGGACCGGGGAGCTGTTTTTT
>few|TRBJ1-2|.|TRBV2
CASSEAGLFYGYTF
TGTGCCAGCAGTGAAGCGGGACTTTTCTATGGCTACACCTTC
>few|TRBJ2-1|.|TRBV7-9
CASSFTGTVSYNEQFF
TGTGCCAGCAGCTTTACCGGGACTGTCTCCTACAATGAGCAGTTCTTC
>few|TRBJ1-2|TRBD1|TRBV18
CASSPPRTGGPNYGYTF
TGTGCCAGCTCACCACCCAGGACAGGGGGCCCTAACTATGGCTACACCTTC
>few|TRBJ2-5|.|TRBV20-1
CSAGTPRGYQETQYF
TGCAGTGCTGGGACCCCCCGAGGGTACCAAGAGACCCAGTACTTC
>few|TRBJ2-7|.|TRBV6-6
CASSYAQPHEQYF
TGTGCCAGCAGTTACGCTCAGCCACACGAGCAGTACTTC
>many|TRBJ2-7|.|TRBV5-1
CASSLGWGQTYEQYF
TGCGCCAGCAGCTTGGGATGGGGCCAAACCTACGAGCAGTACTTC
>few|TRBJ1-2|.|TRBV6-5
CASSYTGDSSYGYTF
TGTGCCAGCAGTTATACGGGGGACTCCAGCTATGGCTACACCTTC
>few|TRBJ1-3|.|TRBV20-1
CSAPRGDTIYF
TGCAGTGCTCCTCGCGGAGACACCATATATTTT
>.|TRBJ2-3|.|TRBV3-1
CASSQGTRTDTQYF
TGTGCCAGCAGCCAAGGTACCCGCACAGATACGCAGTATTTT
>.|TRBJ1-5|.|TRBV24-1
CATSGGGERSTQHF
TGTGCCACCAGTGGGGGGGGCGAAAGGAGTACCCAGCATTTT
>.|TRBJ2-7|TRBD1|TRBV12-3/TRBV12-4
CASRITGAYEQYF
TGTGCCAGCAGGATTACAGGGGCCTACGAGCAGTACTTC
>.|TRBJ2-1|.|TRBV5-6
CASSLAGQSSYNEQFF
TGTGCCAGCAGCTTGGCCGGGCAGAGCTCCTACAATGAGCAGTTCTTC
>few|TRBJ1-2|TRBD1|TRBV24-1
CATSETGQGWYGYTF
TGTGCCACCAGTGAGACGGGACAGGGATGGTATGGCTACACCTTC
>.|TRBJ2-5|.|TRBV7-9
CASSSKFPGVNPGTQYF
TGTGCCAGCAGCTCCAAATTCCCCGGGGTAAACCCAGGGACCCAGTACTTC
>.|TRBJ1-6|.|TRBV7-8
CASSLNRQSNSPLHF
TGTGCCAGCAGCTTAAACCGACAGTCTAATTCACCCCTCCACTTT
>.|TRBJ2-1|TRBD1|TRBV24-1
CATSDLGTGDGNEQFF
TGTGCCACCAGTGATTTGGGGACAGGGGATGGAAATGAGCAGTTCTTC
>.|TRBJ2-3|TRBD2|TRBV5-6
CASSTGGRSDTQYF
TGTGCCAGCAGCACGGGGGGAAGGTCCGATACGCAGTATTTT
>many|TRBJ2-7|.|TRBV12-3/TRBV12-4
CASSFRDSSTYEQYF
TGTGCCAGCAGTTTTCGGGACTCCTCAACCTACGAGCAGTACTTC
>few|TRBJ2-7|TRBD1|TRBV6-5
CASSYAYGQGTYEQYF
TGTGCCAGCAGTTACGCTTACGGACAGGGAACCTACGAGCAGTACTTC
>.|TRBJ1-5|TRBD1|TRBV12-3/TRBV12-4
CASSKGQTNNQPQHF
TGTGCCAGCAGTAAGGGACAGACGAACAATCAGCCCCAGCATTTT
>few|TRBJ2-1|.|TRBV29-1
CSVGGLAHLYNEQFF
TGCAGCGTTGGGGGGCTAGCCCACCTCTACAATGAGCAGTTCTTC
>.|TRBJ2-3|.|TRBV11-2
CASSLSGLLTDTQYF
TGTGCCAGCAGCCTGTCGGGACTCCTCACAGATACGCAGTATTTT
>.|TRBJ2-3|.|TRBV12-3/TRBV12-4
CASSSDGFTTDTQYF
TGTGCCAGCAGTTCAGACGGATTTACCACAGATACGCAGTATTTT
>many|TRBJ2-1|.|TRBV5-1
CASSVADASYNEQFF
TGCGCCAGCAGCGTCGCTGATGCCTCCTACAATGAGCAGTTCTTC